This T cell receptor beta chain was documented in a study of identical twins. A universal primer site came from template switching; cDNA carried unique molecular identifiers. TCRdb ran MiXCR on the 5' RACE reads and lists one entry per CDR3 protein. The sample gives 690,000 or so distinct CDR3 sequences, around 8.3% of which show up once; around 0.95% is in the top ten. Overall study findings and caveats: Compared with unrelated sharing, twin-shared out-of-frame alpha sequences had more low-probability sequences. A partial confounding effect on zero-insertion analyses could come from invariant MAIT and iNKT cells. Beta out-of-frame twin sharing showed a weaker excess.

This clonotype has just a few counts. Its target is unknown. CDR1 and CDR2 from the germline V gene are MGHRA and YSYEKL. The V segment lost 3 bases and the J segment 5 bases; nucleotides outside the gene matches: 4. This CDR3 contains 14 residues. These data also formed part of another study, on yellow fever vaccine responses in identical twins.

This chain links TRBV4-1 with TRBJ2-5; 9 bases agree with TRBD1. The clonotype was recovered from a young woman in good health. The sample consisted of PBMCs. CDR3 sequence reads: CASSHWTGEETQYF. In DNA, the CDR3 is TGCGCCAGCAGCCATTGGACAGGGGAGGAGACCCAGTACTTC.